The clone carrying this TCR beta chain was detected a few times. Its antigen is not known. The data stem from a study of response to subunit inactivated influenza vaccine. TCRdb itself ran the RT-PCR reads through MiXCR, one entry per CDR3 protein. Among 700,000 to 800,000 distinct CDR3 sequences listed, 18% were seen once. The germline CDR1 and CDR2 sequences are KGHSH and LQKENI. Trimming removed 6 bases from V and 1 base from J, with 12 bases in between. The CDR3 has 14 amino acids. Study-level findings and limits: After each seasonal influenza vaccination, few new T cells are recruited, the authors suggested.

V and J are TRBV18 and TRBJ2-5; D might be TRBD1 (6 bases). The clonotype originates from a man aged 45-65 years who received an inactivated influenza vaccine. Specimen: PBMCs from blood, collected 4 to 6 days after vaccination. The CDR3 DNA reads TGTGCCAGCTCTCCAGGGGCGTCCCAAGAGACCCAGTACTTC. Translation: CASSPGASQETQYF.